This passage covers 6 T cell receptor beta chains from one sample sequenced in a study of blood T cells in healthy people across ages. Primers used in a second PCR of about 6 to 11 cycles were a sample-barcoded 5' primer and a J-beta primer mix. TCRdb called the 5' RACE reads again in MiXCR, with one record for every CDR3 protein. This table has about 970,000 distinct CDR3 sequences, roughly half appearing once. The sample consisted of blood. These receptors were obtained from a woman in her sixties or seventies in good health.

This clonotype was seen only once. V and J are TRBV5-1 and TRBJ2-5, with 12 positions matching TRBD2. The junction had 8 bases not matched to a gene; V was cut back by 0 bases and J by 11 bases. Germline V CDR1 and CDR2: SGHRS, YFSETQ. The CDR3 is 15 amino acids. The DNA of the CDR3 is TGCGCCAGCAGCTTGGGACTAGCGGGAGAGAGTGAGCAGTACTTC. It is translated as CASSLGLAGESEQYF.

The chain employs TRBV7-2 and TRBJ2-1, with a possible D match to TRBD2 (6 bases). The CDR3 contains 16 residues. Germline V gives CDR1 SGHTA, CDR2 FQGNSA. V was shortened by 1 base and J by 3 bases, with 13 bases between the two germline ends. The CDR3 sequence: CASSLVGGMGYNEQFF. Written as DNA, the CDR3 is TGTGCCAGCAGCTTAGTGGGGGGAATGGGCTACAATGAGCAGTTCTTC.

This clonotype was detected only a few times. The rearrangement uses TRBV5-1 and TRBJ2-5, with 7 bases that match TRBD2. Germline trimming cut 3 bases from V and 1 base from J; bases unmatched to any gene: 3. The CDR3 runs 14 residues. CDR1 SGHRS and CDR2 YFSETQ come from the germline V gene. The CDR3: CASSSGLLQETQYF. CDR3 DNA sequence: TGCGCCAGCAGCTCGGGACTACTCCAAGAGACCCAGTACTTC.

This rearrangement joins TRBV7-2 to TRBJ2-7; D is possibly TRBD1 (6 bases). V lost 1 base, J lost 7 bases, and 14 bases lay in between. In germline, CDR1 is SGHTA, CDR2 FQGNSA. This CDR3 is 14 amino acids long. The CDR3 reads CASSLDRVGNEQYF. CDR3 in DNA: TGTGCCAGCAGCTTAGACAGGGTAGGGAATGAGCAGTACTTC.

The genes are TRBV7-9 and TRBJ2-5, with D hard to call. The CDR3 has 13 residues. CDR1 and CDR2 (germline): SEHNR, FQNEAQ (reference sequence). V was shortened by 5 bases and J by 4 bases, with 11 bases between the two germline ends. The CDR3 loop reads CASSPPTTETQYF. The CDR3 coding sequence is TGTGCCAGCAGCCCTCCGACCACAGAGACCCAGTACTTC.

The chain links TRBV5-1 to TRBJ2-3; TRBD1 matches at 9 bases. Germline CDR1 reads SGHRS; CDR2 reads YFSETQ. The CDR3 runs to 17 residues. J lost 0 bases, V lost 5 bases, and 10 bases had no gene match. CDR3 nucleotide sequence: TGCGCCAGCAGTTTAGAGAGAGGACAGGGGAGCACAGATACGCAGTATTTT. Protein product: CASSLERGQGSTDTQYF.